Sequencing of this T cell receptor (beta chain) was carried out in a study of vaccination effects on CD4 cells after COVID-19. The CDR3 length is 15 residues. Germline-derived CDR1 and CDR2 are SGHVS and FQNEAQ. Trimming left V 5 bases short and J 12 bases short, with 23 bases between. Only in-frame clones appear in the TCRdb table, and some are missing; sequencing was by immunoSEQ multiplex PCR. The sample carries tens of thousands of clones, around three quarters recorded once. In regard to this clone: Its antigen is undetermined.

Antigen-specific CD4+ T cells were expanded with viral peptide pools in the ViraFEST assay before sequencing. Isolation of CD4+ T cells took place after 10 to 11 days of culture. According to PCR results, the person was infected with SARS-CoV-2 between March and December 2020. Material: CD4+ T cells from PBMCs cultured with HIV peptides, obtained before COVID-19 vaccination. The subset: HIV-1 Nef peptide pool negative control/reference culture. The chain is built from TRBV7-8 and TRBJ2-1; D gene ambiguous. The TCR was taken from a human donor who had a prior SARS-CoV-2 infection. CDR3 sequence reads: CASSPERFFLVGQFF. CDR3 DNA sequence: TGTGCCAGCAGCCCCGAAAGATTCTTCCTAGTGGGGCAGTTCTTC.